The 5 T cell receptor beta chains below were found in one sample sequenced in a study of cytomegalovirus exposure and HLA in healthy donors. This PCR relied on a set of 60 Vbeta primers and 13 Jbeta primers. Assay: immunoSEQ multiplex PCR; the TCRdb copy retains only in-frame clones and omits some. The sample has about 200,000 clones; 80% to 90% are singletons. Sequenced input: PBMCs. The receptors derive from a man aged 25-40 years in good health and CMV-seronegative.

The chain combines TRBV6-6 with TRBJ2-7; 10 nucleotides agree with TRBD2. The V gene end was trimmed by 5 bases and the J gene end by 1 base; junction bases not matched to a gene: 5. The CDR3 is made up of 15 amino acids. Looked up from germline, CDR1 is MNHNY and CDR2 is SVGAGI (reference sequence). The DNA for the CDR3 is TGTGCCAGCAGTCTACCTAGCGGGGGATCCTACGAGCAGTACTTC. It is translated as CASSLPSGGSYEQYF.

The CDR3, as DNA: TGTGCCAGCAGTCCTCTGACTAGCGGGGCGGGGAGGGATGAGCAGTTCTTC. This gives the protein CASSPLTSGAGRDEQFF. This chain connects TRBV27 to TRBJ2-1; TRBD2 aligns across 11 bases. CDR1 is MNHEY, CDR2 SMNVEV, per germline (reference sequence). The CDR3 runs 17 residues. Losses at the gene ends were 5 bases for V and 8 bases for J; bases not matched to a gene: 14.

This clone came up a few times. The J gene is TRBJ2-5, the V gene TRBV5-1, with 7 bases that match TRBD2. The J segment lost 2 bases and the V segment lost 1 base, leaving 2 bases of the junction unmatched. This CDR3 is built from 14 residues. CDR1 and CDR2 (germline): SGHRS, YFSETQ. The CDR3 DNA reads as TGCGCCAGCAGCTTGTTTAGCGGGCAAGAGACCCAGTACTTC. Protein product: CASSLFSGQETQYF.

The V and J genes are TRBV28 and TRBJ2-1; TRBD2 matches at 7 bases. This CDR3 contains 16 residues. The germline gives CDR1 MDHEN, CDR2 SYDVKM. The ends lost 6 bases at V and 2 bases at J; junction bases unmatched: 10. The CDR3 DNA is TGTGCCAGCAGCCCAAATACCGGGACTACCTACAATGAGCAGTTCTTC. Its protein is CASSPNTGTTYNEQFF.

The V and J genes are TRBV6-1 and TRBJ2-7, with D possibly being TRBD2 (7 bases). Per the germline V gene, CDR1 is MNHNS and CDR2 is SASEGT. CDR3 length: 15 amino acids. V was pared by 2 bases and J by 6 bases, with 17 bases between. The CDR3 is CASSELGGATFEQYF. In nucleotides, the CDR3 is TGTGCCAGCAGTGAATTAGGGGGGGCCACCTTCGAGCAGTACTTC.